Below, 14 T cell receptor beta chains from the same sample are listed, as sequenced in a study of shared clonotypes between healthy human individuals. Profiling relied on immunoSEQ multiplex PCR, and the TCRdb table lists in-frame clones only, not all of them. The sample yields roughly 2,000,000 clones, about 95% seen once. In the naive CD8 group, cells lacked CD45RO and were positively selected for CCR7, so terminally differentiated effector memory CD45RA+ cells were left out. Source material: naive CD8+ T cells sorted from blood. Receptors originate from a man aged 18 to 30 in good health.

The chain joins TRBV6-1 to TRBJ2-2; D perhaps matches TRBD1 (6 bases). Germline CDR1 MNHNS, CDR2 SASEGT. This CDR3 has 16 amino acids. V lost 3 bases and J lost 3, with 14 bases in between. CDR3 in DNA: TGTGCCAGCAGTGACTTACAGGGACGGGACACCGGGGAGCTGTTTTTT. It specifies CASSDLQGRDTGELFF.

This rearrangement joins TRBV4-1 to TRBJ2-3, with D unclear. V was pared by 7 bases and J by 3 bases, with 17 bases between. Germline-derived CDR1 and CDR2 are MGHRA and YSYEKL. The CDR3 is 15 amino acids. CDR3 DNA sequence: TGCGCCAGCAACCAGGTTGGTGGGCAGACAGATACGCAGTATTTT. It translates to CASNQVGGQTDTQYF.

The V gene is TRBV11-2, the J gene TRBJ2-3, with 14 positions matching TRBD2. V was clipped by 4 bases and J by 2 bases; unmatched bases: 8. Germline CDR1 SGHAT, CDR2 FQNNGV. This CDR3 spans 18 amino acids. The CDR3 DNA follows: TGTGCCAGCAGCTCGTGGACTAGCGGGAGGACCTACACAGATACGCAGTATTTT. Translated: CASSSWTSGRTYTDTQYF.

This clone was counted once. The V gene is TRBV30, the J gene TRBJ2-7, with 9 bases matching TRBD1. Germline CDR1 GTSNPN, CDR2 SVGIG (reference sequence). After removal of 3 bases from V and 4 bases from J, the junction contained 7 bases not matched to a gene. This CDR3 region has 14 residues. The CDR3 region has the DNA TGTGCCTGGAGGCCGGGACAGGGACCGTACGAGCAGTACTTC. Translation gives CAWRPGQGPYEQYF.

The table lists this clone with a count of one. The chain has TRBV7-2 and TRBJ2-2; 13 positions agree with TRBD2. V lost 5 bases to trimming and J lost 6 bases; unmatched junction nucleotides: 6. The CDR3 covers 16 residues. In germline, CDR1 is SGHTA, CDR2 FQGNSA. In DNA form, the CDR3 reads TGTGCCAGCAGCCACGGACTAGCGGGAGCGCCCGGGGAGCTGTTTTTT. Translation gives CASSHGLAGAPGELFF.

The genes are TRBV6-5 and TRBJ1-2, with TRBD1 identical over 10 bases. This CDR3 contains 16 residues. CDR1 and CDR2 from the germline V gene are MNHEY and SVGAGI. Trimming cost V 0 bases and J 7 bases; bases outside gene matches: 8. The CDR3 sequence is CASSYSYSGQGLGYTF. CDR3 sequence (DNA): TGTGCCAGCAGTTACTCGTATTCGGGACAGGGGCTTGGCTACACCTTC.

The chain uses TRBV29-1 and TRBJ1-2; D is perhaps TRBD1 (5 bases). Germline CDR1 is SQVTM and CDR2 is ANQGSEA. The CDR3 is 11 amino acids. Trimming took off 5 bases at V and 5 bases at J, with 9 bases between the two ends. The CDR3 bases are TGCAGCGTTTCAGGGTTATATGGCTACACCTTC. Translated: CSVSGLYGYTF.

V usage is TRBV29-1 and J usage is TRBJ1-2; 10 positions match TRBD1. Losses at the gene ends were 3 bases for V and 6 bases for J; bases not matched to a gene: 4. From germline, CDR1 is SQVTM and CDR2 ANQGSEA. There are 13 residues in the CDR3. DNA for the CDR3: TGCAGCGTTGAGCGACAGGGGGCACATGGCTACACCTTC. It is translated as CSVERQGAHGYTF.

The rearrangement uses TRBV5-1 and TRBJ2-1, with TRBD2 matching over 12 bases. The CDR3 has 14 amino acids. Trimming cost V 5 bases and J 7 bases; bases outside gene matches: 4. From germline, CDR1 is SGHRS and CDR2 YFSETQ. CDR3: CASRTSGSINEQFF. Here the CDR3 DNA reads TGCGCCAGCAGGACTAGCGGGAGTATTAATGAGCAGTTCTTC.

This clone has more than one count but fewer than ten. Other DNA sequences in the sample encode the same CDR3. V is TRBV9 and J is TRBJ1-1; D is uncertain. The ends were cut back, 4 bases at V and 1 base at J, with 11 bases in the middle. Per germline, CDR1 SGDLS and CDR2 YYNGEE. The CDR3 has 14 amino acids. The CDR3: CASSPLDGNTEAFF. CDR3 nucleotides: TGTGCCAGCAGCCCGTTGGACGGGAACACTGAAGCTTTCTTT.

This rearrangement joins TRBV9 to TRBJ2-1, with TRBD2 identical over 7 bases. The CDR3 spans 16 residues. Per germline, CDR1 SGDLS and CDR2 YYNGEE. The trim removed 3 bases at V and 0 bases at J, leaving 6 bases unmatched. Here the CDR3 reads CASSELAQSSYNEQFF. The CDR3 nucleotides read TGTGCCAGCAGCGAACTAGCGCAGAGCTCCTACAATGAGCAGTTCTTC.

The chain recombines TRBV7-8 with TRBJ2-2, with TRBD2 identical over 11 bases. J was trimmed by 5 bases and V by 5 bases; bases with no gene match: 10. CDR3 length: 17 residues. CDR1 is SGHVS, CDR2 FQNEAQ, per germline. CDR3 protein: CASSPLAGGSGTGELFF. The DNA for the CDR3 is TGTGCCAGCAGCCCTCTAGCGGGGGGCTCTGGGACCGGGGAGCTGTTTTTT.

Comments on this clone: The same CDR3 arises from other DNA sequences in this sample as well. The chain carries TRBV9 and TRBJ2-7; the D call may be TRBD1 or TRBD2 (5 bases each). The germline gives CDR1 SGDLS, CDR2 YYNGEE. CDR3 length: 14 residues. V shed 0 bases and J shed 5 bases, with 12 bases lying between them. The CDR3 here is CASSVGGGTDEQYF. The CDR3 nucleotides read TGTGCCAGCAGCGTAGGTGGGGGTACCGACGAGCAGTACTTC.

The CDR3 loop reads CASSLGQRIQETQYF. The CDR3 DNA sequence: TGCGCCAGCAGCCTAGGGCAGAGGATTCAAGAGACCCAGTACTTC. The J gene is TRBJ2-5, the V gene TRBV4-1; no clear D gene. This CDR3 has 15 residues. Germline CDR1 MGHRA, CDR2 YSYEKL. The V end was cut by 4 bases, the J end by 2 bases, with 14 bases between.